Listed below are T cell receptor beta chains from one sample, sequenced in a study of blood T cells in healthy people across ages. Using its own MiXCR run on the 5' RACE reads, TCRdb lists one record per CDR3 protein. The sample holds approximately 730,000 distinct CDR3 sequences, around half seen once. The sample comprised blood. All receptors come from a man aged 80 or over in good health. Both conserved end residues are part of each CDR3. The order of the fields is J gene, clone size, D gene, V gene, CDR3 protein, CDR3 DNA. A D gene is named only where the DNA matches it firmly. Clone sizes are given selectively: once, few, many, or a class where the clone is expanded.

j_call: TRBJ2-1; clone_size: few; d_call: .; v_call: TRBV12-5; cdr3_aa: CASRRGRDNEQFF; cdr3_nt: TGTGCTAGTCGCCGGGGGAGAGACAATGAGCAGTTCTTC
j_call: TRBJ2-5; clone_size: .; d_call: .; v_call: TRBV5-1; cdr3_aa: CTSSLGGGGQTETQYF; cdr3_nt: TGCACCAGCAGCTTGGGTGGAGGAGGCCAAACGGAGACCCAGTACTTC
j_call: TRBJ2-3; clone_size: many; d_call: .; v_call: TRBV7-2; cdr3_aa: CASSLLTDTQYF; cdr3_nt: TGTGCCAGCAGCCTCCTCACAGATACGCAGTATTTT
j_call: TRBJ1-2; clone_size: few; d_call: .; v_call: TRBV6-1; cdr3_aa: CASRDVGSNYGYTF; cdr3_nt: TGTGCCAGCAGGGACGTCGGCTCTAACTATGGCTACACCTTC
j_call: TRBJ2-5; clone_size: .; d_call: .; v_call: TRBV5-5; cdr3_aa: CASSLGGILQETQYF; cdr3_nt: TGTGCCAGCAGCTTGGGGGGGATCCTCCAAGAGACCCAGTACTTC
j_call: TRBJ1-6; clone_size: .; d_call: .; v_call: TRBV10-2; cdr3_aa: CASRGDRSSPLHF; cdr3_nt: TGCGCCAGCAGGGGCGACAGGAGTTCACCCCTCCACTTT
j_call: TRBJ1-2; clone_size: .; d_call: .; v_call: TRBV29-1; cdr3_aa: CSVEELNYGYTF; cdr3_nt: TGCAGCGTTGAGGAGTTAAACTATGGCTACACCTTC
j_call: TRBJ2-7; clone_size: .; d_call: .; v_call: TRBV20-1; cdr3_aa: CSAWGGDSYEQYF; cdr3_nt: TGCAGTGCGTGGGGCGGGGACTCCTACGAGCAGTACTTC
j_call: TRBJ2-1; clone_size: .; d_call: TRBD2; v_call: TRBV20-1; cdr3_aa: CSARKPGTSEAEQFF; cdr3_nt: TGCAGTGCTAGAAAACCGGGGACTAGCGAGGCTGAGCAGTTCTTC
j_call: TRBJ2-1; clone_size: .; d_call: TRBD2; v_call: TRBV2; cdr3_aa: CASNELAFNEQFF; cdr3_nt: TGTGCCAGCAACGAACTAGCGTTCAATGAGCAGTTCTTC